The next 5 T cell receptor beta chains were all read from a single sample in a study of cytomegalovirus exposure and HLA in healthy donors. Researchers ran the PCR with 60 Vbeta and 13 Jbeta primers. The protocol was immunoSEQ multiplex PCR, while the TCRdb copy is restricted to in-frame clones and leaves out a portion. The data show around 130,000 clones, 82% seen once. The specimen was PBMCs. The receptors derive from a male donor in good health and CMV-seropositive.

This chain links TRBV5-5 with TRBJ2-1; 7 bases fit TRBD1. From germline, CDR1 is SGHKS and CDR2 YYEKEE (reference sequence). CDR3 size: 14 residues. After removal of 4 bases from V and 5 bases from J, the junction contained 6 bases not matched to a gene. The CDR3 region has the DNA TGTGCCAGCAGCCCGACAGGGTACGACAATGAGCAGTTCTTC. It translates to CASSPTGYDNEQFF.

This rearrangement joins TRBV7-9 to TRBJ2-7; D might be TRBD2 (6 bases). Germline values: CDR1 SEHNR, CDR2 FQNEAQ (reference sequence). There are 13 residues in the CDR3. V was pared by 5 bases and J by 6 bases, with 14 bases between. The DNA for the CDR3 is TGTGCCAGCAGCCCACAGGAGGAGGGCGAGCAGTACTTC. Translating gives CASSPQEEGEQYF.

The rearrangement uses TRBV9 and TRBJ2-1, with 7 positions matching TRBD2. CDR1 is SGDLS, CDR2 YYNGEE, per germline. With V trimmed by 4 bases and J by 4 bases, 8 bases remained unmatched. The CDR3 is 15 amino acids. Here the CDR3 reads CASSSRLAGYNEQFF. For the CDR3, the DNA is TGTGCCAGCAGCTCAAGACTAGCAGGGTACAATGAGCAGTTCTTC.

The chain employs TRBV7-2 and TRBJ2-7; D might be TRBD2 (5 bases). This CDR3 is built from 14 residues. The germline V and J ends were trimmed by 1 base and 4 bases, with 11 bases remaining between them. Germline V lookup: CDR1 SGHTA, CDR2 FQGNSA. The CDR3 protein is CASSLVVGIYEQYF. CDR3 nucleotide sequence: TGTGCCAGCAGCTTAGTCGTCGGGATTTACGAGCAGTACTTC.

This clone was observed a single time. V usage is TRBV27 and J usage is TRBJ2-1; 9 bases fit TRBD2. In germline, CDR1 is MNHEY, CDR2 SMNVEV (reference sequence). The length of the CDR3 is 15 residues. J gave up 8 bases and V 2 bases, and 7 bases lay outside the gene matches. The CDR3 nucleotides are TGTGCCAGCAGTTTACTAGCGGGGAGACGTCATGAGCAGTTCTTC. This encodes CASSLLAGRRHEQFF.